This T cell receptor beta chain was recovered during a study of Graves' ophthalmopathy and Graves' hyperthyroidism. Study conclusions and caveats: As the model predicted ophthalmopathy progression, it achieved a sensitivity of 55% to 71% and a specificity of about 72%. The 13-signature model separated ophthalmopathy from stable hyperthyroidism at 85% to 90% sensitivity and roughly 83% specificity.

Trimming pared 5 bases from V and 0 bases from J, leaving 14 bases between. CDR1 and CDR2 from the germline V gene are DFQATT and SNEGSKA (reference sequence). The CDR3 has 14 residues. Details on this clonotype: What it recognizes is unknown.

Researchers took RNA transcripts and amplified TCR beta CDR3 regions from them. After a first-round RT-PCR with HTBI primers, a second-round multiplex PCR was run. MiXCR, run by TCRdb on the multiplex PCR reads, gives a single entry per CDR3 protein. The profile shows about 550,000 distinct CDR3 sequences, roughly 40% of them singletons. Uncontrolled infections, other autoimmune diseases, pregnancy or lactation barred patients from enrollment. The receptor comes from an adult man with Graves' hyperthyroidism. Input material: peripheral blood or thyroid tissue (not recorded which). The chain employs TRBV20-1 and TRBJ2-7; a weak D match, TRBD1 (6 bases). For the CDR3, the DNA is TGCAGTGCTTTTGACAGGCTGAGCTCCTACGAGCAGTACTTC. Its protein product is CSAFDRLSSYEQYF.